These 4 T cell receptor beta chains originate from one sample sequenced in a study of T cells in Graves' hyperthyroidism and ophthalmopathy. RNA transcripts served as the template for amplifying TCR beta CDR3 regions. HTBI primers drove first-round RT-PCR of the TCR CDR3. From the multiplex PCR reads, TCRdb called clonotypes with MiXCR, one entry per CDR3 protein. Of a few hundred thousand distinct CDR3 sequences listed, just under 25% are singletons. What was sequenced was blood. The receptors stem from a man aged 50 to 60 with Graves' hyperthyroidism.

With respect to this clonotype: It may be a read error: a sequence one base away is much more abundant. As the CDR3 is not closed by the conserved phenylalanine or tryptophan, this likely results from a read error. The CDR3 coding sequence is TGTGCCAGCAGCTTAGCGAGTCACCTTTACAATGAGCAGTTCTCC. It is translated as CASSLASHLYNEQFS. This chain joins TRBV7-6 and TRBJ2-1; no firm D call. The CDR3 is made up of 15 amino acids. CDR1 is SGHVS, CDR2 FNYEAQ, per germline. Trimming cost V 0 bases and J 4 bases, with 10 bases left between them.

In its sample, this clonotype was seen a few times. The V call is TRBV20-1, the J call TRBJ2-7, with 9 bases that match TRBD2. V shed 2 bases and J 3 bases; nucleotides not matched to a gene: 5. Germline V gene sequence: CDR1 DFQATT, CDR2 SNEGSKA (reference sequence). CDR3 length equals 14 residues. CDR3 loop: CSARKREVLYEQYF. CDR3 bases: TGCAGTGCTAGAAAGCGGGAGGTCCTCTACGAGCAGTACTTC.

In its sample, this clonotype was seen many times. The CDR3 nucleotides read TGCAGCGTTGTAGGGGAGTACACTGAAGCTTTCTTT. Its translation is CSVVGEYTEAFF. V usage is TRBV29-1 and J usage is TRBJ1-1; possibly TRBD1 for D (5 bases). From germline, CDR1 is SQVTM and CDR2 ANQGSEA. V was pared by 4 bases and J by 3 bases, with 9 bases between. This CDR3 is 12 amino acids long.

The chain links TRBV5-1 to TRBJ2-5, with D perhaps given as TRBD1 or TRBD2 (5 bases each). Germline V CDR1 and CDR2: SGHRS, YFSETQ. The CDR3 sequence is 13 residues long. Trimming stripped 5 bases from V and 4 bases from J, with 12 bases between. This chain's CDR3 is CASREERGETQYF. DNA of the CDR3: TGCGCCAGCAGAGAAGAGAGGGGAGAGACCCAGTACTTC.